This T cell receptor beta chain originates from a study of siplizumab effects on memory and regulatory T cells. The study, taken as a whole, reports: Memory T cells appeared less diverse than naive cells, which seemed to contribute substantially to alloresponse. Only a minor fraction of alloreactive clones mapped to unstimulated subsets.

V dropped 4 bases and J dropped 4 bases, with 16 bases sitting between them. This CDR3 has 15 amino acids. Germline CDR1 is MNHNS and CDR2 is SASEGT. As regards this clone: Its target is unknown.

Each sample contributed about 10^5 TCR templates to the assay. Repertoires were generated with immunoSEQ multiplex PCR, while TCRdb's copy carries only in-frame clones and drops some. The data show some 97,000 clones, 91% seen once. The chain recombines TRBV6-1 with TRBJ1-1; tentatively, D is TRBD1 (5 bases). What was sequenced was CD4+ T cells sorted from blood. The source is a human donor in good health. CDR3 DNA sequence: TGTGCCAGCAGTGTGAGGCAGGGCGAGGCCACTGAAGCTTTCTTT. Translated: CASSVRQGEATEAFF.